This TCR beta chain was found in a study of siplizumab effects on memory and regulatory T cells. This CDR3 comprises 15 residues. The V end was cut by 2 bases, the J end by 3 bases, with 12 bases between. The germline CDR1 and CDR2 sequences are MNHEY and SVGAGI. Study findings and constraints: Mappable alloreactive CD4+ clones were on average about 62% Treg-derived with siplizumab, 25% to 30% in controls. Poor capture below about 10^-5 frequency left most alloreactive clones unmapped to unstimulated subsets.

As for this clone: Its antigen is as yet unknown.

TCR templates numbering some 100,000 were assayed per sample. Profiled with immunoSEQ multiplex PCR; TCRdb holds only in-frame clones, not every one. The sample lists about 97,000 clones; over 90% were seen once. This clonotype was sampled from a human donor in good health. The sequencing sample was made of non-Treg CD4+ T cells sorted from blood. This chain joins TRBV6-5 and TRBJ2-3; tentative D call: TRBD1 (6 bases). CDR3 DNA sequence: TGTGCCAGCAGTTACAGGGGGAGCTGGACAGATACGCAGTATTTT. Translation gives CASSYRGSWTDTQYF.